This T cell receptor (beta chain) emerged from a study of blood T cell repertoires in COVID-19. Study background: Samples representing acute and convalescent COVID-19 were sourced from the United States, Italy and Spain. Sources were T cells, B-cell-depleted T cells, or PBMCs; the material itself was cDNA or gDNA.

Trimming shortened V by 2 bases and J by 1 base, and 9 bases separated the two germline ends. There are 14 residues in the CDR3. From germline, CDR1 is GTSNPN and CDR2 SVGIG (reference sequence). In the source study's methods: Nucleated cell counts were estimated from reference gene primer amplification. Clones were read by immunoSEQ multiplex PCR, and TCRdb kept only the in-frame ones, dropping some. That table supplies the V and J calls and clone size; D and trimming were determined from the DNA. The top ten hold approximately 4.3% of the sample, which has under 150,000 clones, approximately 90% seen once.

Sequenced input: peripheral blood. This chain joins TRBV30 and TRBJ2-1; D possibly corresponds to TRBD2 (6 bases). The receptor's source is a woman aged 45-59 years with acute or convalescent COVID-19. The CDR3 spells CAWSFAGSYNEQFF. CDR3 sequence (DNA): TGTGCCTGGAGTTTTGCGGGGTCCTACAATGAGCAGTTCTTC.